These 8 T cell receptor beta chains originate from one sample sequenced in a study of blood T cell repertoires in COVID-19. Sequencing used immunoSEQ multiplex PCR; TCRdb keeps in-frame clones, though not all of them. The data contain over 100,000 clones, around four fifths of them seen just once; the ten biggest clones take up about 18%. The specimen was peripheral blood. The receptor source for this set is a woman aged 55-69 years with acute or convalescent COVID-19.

The DNA for the CDR3 is TGTGCCAGCTGGTCGGGCACTGAAGCTTTCTTT. Translated: CASWSGTEAFF. The rearrangement uses TRBV27 and TRBJ1-1, with unresolved D. V lost 8 bases, J lost 4 bases, and 8 bases lay in between. Germline CDR1 reads MNHEY; CDR2 reads SMNVEV (reference sequence). There are 11 residues in the CDR3.

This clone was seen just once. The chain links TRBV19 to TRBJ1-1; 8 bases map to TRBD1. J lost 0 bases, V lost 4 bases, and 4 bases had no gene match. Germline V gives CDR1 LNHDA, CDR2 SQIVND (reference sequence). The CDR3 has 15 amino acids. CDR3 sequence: CASSKTGAMNTEAFF. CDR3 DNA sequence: TGTGCCAGTAGTAAGACAGGGGCTATGAACACTGAAGCTTTCTTT.

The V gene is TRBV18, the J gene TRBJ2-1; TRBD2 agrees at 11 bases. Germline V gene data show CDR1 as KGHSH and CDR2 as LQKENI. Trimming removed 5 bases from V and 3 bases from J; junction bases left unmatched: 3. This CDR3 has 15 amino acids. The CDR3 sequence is CASSSLAGVYNEQFF. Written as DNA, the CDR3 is TGTGCCAGCTCATCACTAGCGGGAGTCTACAATGAGCAGTTCTTC.

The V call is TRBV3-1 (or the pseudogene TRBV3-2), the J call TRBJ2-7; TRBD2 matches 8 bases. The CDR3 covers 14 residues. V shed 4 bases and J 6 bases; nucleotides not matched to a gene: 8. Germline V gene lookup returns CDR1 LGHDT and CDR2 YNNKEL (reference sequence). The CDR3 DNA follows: TGTGCCAGCAGCCCAAGCGGGAGAAGGGGCGAGCAGTACTTC. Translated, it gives CASSPSGRRGEQYF.

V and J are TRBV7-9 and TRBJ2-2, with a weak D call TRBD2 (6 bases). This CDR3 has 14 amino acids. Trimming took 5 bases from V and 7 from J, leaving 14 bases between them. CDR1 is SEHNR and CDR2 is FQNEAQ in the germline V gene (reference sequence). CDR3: CASSPGAGYGELFF. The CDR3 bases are TGTGCCAGCAGCCCTGGGGCGGGATACGGGGAGCTGTTTTTT.

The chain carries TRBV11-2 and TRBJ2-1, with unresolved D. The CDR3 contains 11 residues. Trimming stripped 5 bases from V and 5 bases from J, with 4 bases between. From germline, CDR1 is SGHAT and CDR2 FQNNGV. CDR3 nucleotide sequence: TGTGCCAGCAGCCACAACAATGAGCAGTTCTTC. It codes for CASSHNNEQFF.

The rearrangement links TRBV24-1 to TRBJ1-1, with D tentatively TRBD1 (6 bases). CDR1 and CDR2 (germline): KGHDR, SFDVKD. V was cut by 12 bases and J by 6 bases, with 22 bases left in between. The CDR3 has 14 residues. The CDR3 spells CAPRGGGSGAEAFF. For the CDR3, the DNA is TGTGCCCCCCGAGGGGGGGGCTCTGGTGCTGAAGCTTTCTTT.

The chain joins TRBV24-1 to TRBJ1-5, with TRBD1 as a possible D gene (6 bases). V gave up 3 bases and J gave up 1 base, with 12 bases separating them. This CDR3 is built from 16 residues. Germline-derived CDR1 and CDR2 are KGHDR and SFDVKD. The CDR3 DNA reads TGTGCCACCAGTGATCCCGCAACAGGGAGCAATCAGCCCCAGCATTTT. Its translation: CATSDPATGSNQPQHF.